The 14 T cell receptor beta chains below were found in one sample sequenced in a study of beta chain features in type 1 diabetes. Isolated RNA was reverse transcribed in full, so expressed TCRB transcripts were sequenced. Clones were sequenced by immunoSEQ multiplex PCR, and TCRdb holds only the in-frame ones, with some missing. The repertoire holds 200,000 to 250,000 clones, with approximately 11% as singletons. Sequenced material: central memory CD4+ T cells from blood. These receptors all come from a man between 18 and 29 years old in good health.

V usage is TRBV29-1 and J usage is TRBJ2-7, with 7 bases that match TRBD2. CDR1 and CDR2 from the germline V gene are SQVTM and ANQGSEA. The CDR3 consists of 14 residues. J gave up 2 bases and V 4 bases, and 8 bases lay outside the gene matches. The CDR3 nucleotides are TGCAGCGTTGCTGGGGACTACCGAACCTACGAGCAGTACTTC. Translation gives CSVAGDYRTYEQYF.

This clone came up a few times. The V gene is TRBV7-7, the J gene TRBJ2-1; 11 bases line up with TRBD2. The CDR3 length is 16 residues. Per the germline V gene, CDR1 is SSHAT and CDR2 is FNYEAQ (reference sequence). The junction had 9 bases not matched to a gene; V was cut back by 6 bases and J by 5 bases. DNA for the CDR3: TGTGCCAGCAGTAACGCCGGGACTAGCGGAGACAATGAGCAGTTCTTC. Protein: CASSNAGTSGDNEQFF. Full variable domain (remainder filled in from reference TRBV7-7 and TRBJ2-1): GAGVSQSPRYKVTKRGQDVTLRCDPISSHATLYWYQQALGQGPEFLTYFNYEAQPDKSGLPSDRFSAERPEGSISTLTIQRTEQRDSAMYRCASSNAGTSGDNEQFFGPGTRLTVL.

In this sample, this clone turned up a few times. J is TRBJ2-7 and V is TRBV5-1; TRBD2 aligns across 7 bases. The germline V gene has CDR1 SGHRS and CDR2 YFSETQ. CDR3 size: 14 residues. Trimming removed 4 bases from V and 4 bases from J; junction bases left unmatched: 8. In nucleotides, the CDR3 is TGCGCCAGCAGCATAGGACTAGATAGGTACGAGCAGTACTTC. This sequence encodes CASSIGLDRYEQYF.

As concerns this clone: A much bigger clone sits one base away, suggesting this may be a read error. This rearrangement joins TRBV4-3 to TRBJ2-3; possibly TRBD1 for D (6 bases). This CDR3 spans 17 amino acids. The germline gives CDR1 LGHNA, CDR2 YSLEER. V lost 2 bases and J 4 bases, leaving 19 bases between the germline ends. The CDR3 coding sequence is TGCGCCAGCAGCCAAATACTCACCGGGACACTTTCAGATACGCAGTATTTT. Amino acids: CASSQILTGTLSDTQYF.

The table lists this clone with a few counts. V and J are TRBV29-1 and TRBJ2-3, with 12 nucleotides matching TRBD2. Germline CDR1 is SQVTM and CDR2 is ANQGSEA. The CDR3 runs 15 residues. The junction had 5 bases not matched to a gene; V was cut back by 7 bases and J by 0 bases. In DNA, the CDR3 is TGCAGCGACATGGGACTAGCGGGTAGCACAGATACGCAGTATTTT. Its protein is CSDMGLAGSTDTQYF.

This clone was seen only a few times. The chain uses TRBV10-3 and TRBJ2-2, with TRBD1 matching 8 bases. The CDR3 runs 14 residues. Germline CDR1 reads ENHRY; CDR2 reads SYGVKD. V lost 6 bases, J lost 5 bases, and 5 bases stayed unmatched. In nucleotides, the CDR3 is TGTGCCATCAGGGGACAGGAGCCAACCGGGGAGCTGTTTTTT. Protein sequence: CAIRGQEPTGELFF.

This clone was detected a few times. This rearrangement joins TRBV2 to TRBJ1-4; possible D gene TRBD1, 6 bases. Germline assignment: CDR1 SNHLY and CDR2 FYNNEI. The V gene lost 7 bases and the J gene lost 3 bases, with 12 bases spanning the gap. The CDR3 covers 14 residues. CDR3 region: CASIRDTSNEKLFF. The CDR3 nucleotides read TGTGCCAGCATACGGGACACTTCTAATGAAAAACTGTTTTTT.

This clone showed up just a few times. The V call is TRBV5-4, the J call TRBJ2-3, with D unclear. This CDR3 contains 14 residues. The ends were cut back, 4 bases at V and 0 bases at J, with 9 bases in the middle. Germline-derived CDR1 and CDR2 are SGHNT and YYREEE (reference sequence). CDR3 DNA: TGTGCCAGCAGCGTGGGTCTTAGCACAGATACGCAGTATTTT. Amino acid sequence: CASSVGLSTDTQYF.

The chain couples TRBV29-1 to TRBJ2-1; 10 bases are a match to TRBD2. V lost 6 bases to trimming and J lost 2 bases; unmatched junction nucleotides: 7. CDR3 length: 15 amino acids. Per the germline V gene, CDR1 is SQVTM and CDR2 is ANQGSEA. Here the CDR3 reads CSVGTSVRAYNEQFF. CDR3 nucleotides: TGCAGCGTCGGGACTAGCGTCCGGGCCTACAATGAGCAGTTCTTC.

The chain carries TRBV5-4 and TRBJ2-7; no firm D call. The V and J ends lost 0 bases and 6 bases respectively, with 7 bases between them. The CDR3 contains 12 residues. Germline V lookup: CDR1 SGHNT, CDR2 YYREEE (reference sequence). In DNA, the CDR3 is TGTGCCAGCAGCTTGGACGGATCCGAGCAGTACTTC. As protein: CASSLDGSEQYF.

The gene calls are TRBV7-6 and TRBJ2-2; the match to TRBD1 covers 8 bases. Looked up from germline, CDR1 is SGHVS and CDR2 is FNYEAQ. The CDR3 spans 16 residues. Trimming took 2 bases from V and 0 from J; bases not matched to a gene: 2. CDR3 residues: CASSLQTGANTGELFF. In DNA form, the CDR3 reads TGTGCCAGCAGCTTACAGACAGGGGCGAACACCGGGGAGCTGTTTTTT. The whole variable domain, filled in from reference TRBV7-6 and TRBJ2-2, reads GAGVSQSPRYKVTKRGQDVALRCDPISGHVSLYWYRQALGQGPEFLTYFNYEAQQDKSGLPNDRFSAERPEGSISTLTIQRTEQRDSAMYRCASSLQTGANTGELFFGEGSRLTVL.

J is TRBJ1-1 and V is TRBV6-6; D not resolved. V dropped 6 bases and J dropped 0 bases, with 5 bases sitting between them. Germline V CDR1 and CDR2: MNHNY, SVGAGI (reference sequence). The CDR3 is 12 amino acids. CDR3: CASSPMNTEAFF. The CDR3 bases are TGTGCCAGCAGCCCGATGAACACTGAAGCTTTCTTT.

This clone was counted only a few times. The chain recombines TRBV30 with TRBJ1-1; 7 nucleotides line up with TRBD1. The CDR3 spans 16 residues. Trimming removed 3 bases from V and 0 bases from J; junction bases left unmatched: 10. Germline V gives CDR1 GTSNPN, CDR2 SVGIG (reference sequence). CDR3: CAWRIKGGTMNTEAFF. CDR3 bases: TGTGCCTGGAGAATTAAAGGGGGCACTATGAACACTGAAGCTTTCTTT.

This clone was found a few times. The chain has TRBV15 and TRBJ2-7; no clear D gene. Trimming removed 5 bases from V and 0 bases from J, with 11 bases in between. This CDR3 region has 14 residues. Germline lookup yields CDR1 LNHNV and CDR2 YYDKDF (reference sequence). CDR3 nucleotide sequence: TGTGCCACCAGCTCCCGGGTCCTCTCCTACGAGCAGTACTTC. It encodes CATSSRVLSYEQYF.